The next 21 T cell receptor beta chains were all read from a single sample in a study of tissue T cells after allogeneic stem cell transplantation. Data came from immunoSEQ multiplex PCR; TCRdb stores just in-frame clones and leaves some out. The sample shows 20,000 to 25,000 clones, around four fifths of them seen only once. Specimen: tissue from the ileum, collected at autopsy. All receptors derive from a female donor aged 60 or older with lung cancer.

The V and J genes are TRBV18 and TRBJ1-1; D ambiguous. The CDR3 is made up of 12 amino acids. V gave up 3 bases and J gave up 5 bases, with 7 bases separating them. CDR1 and CDR2 from the germline V gene are KGHSH and LQKENI. The CDR3 coding sequence is TGTGCCAGCTCACCTGATAGTACTGAAGCTTTCTTT. It codes for CASSPDSTEAFF.

This clone was recorded a few times. V gene TRBV2 combines with J gene TRBJ2-2, with D possibly TRBD2 on 5 matching bases. Trimming took 6 bases from V and 3 from J, leaving 14 bases between them. The CDR3 is 15 amino acids. Per the germline V gene, CDR1 is SNHLY and CDR2 is FYNNEI. Written as DNA, the CDR3 is TGTGCCAGCAGAGGCTCCCGGGGTGACACCGGGGAGCTGTTTTTT. Protein: CASRGSRGDTGELFF.

V gene TRBV2 combines with J gene TRBJ2-1; 11 positions agree with TRBD2. Germline CDR1 is SNHLY and CDR2 is FYNNEI. The CDR3 has 18 amino acids. Trimming took 8 bases from V and 6 from J; bases not matched to a gene: 18. The CDR3 spells CASSITIAGGFSLNEQFF. The CDR3, as DNA: TGTGCCAGCTCCATAACGATAGCGGGAGGGTTTTCCCTCAATGAGCAGTTCTTC.

The chain combines TRBV13 with TRBJ2-5; D possibly uses TRBD1 or TRBD2 (5 bases each). Looked up from germline, CDR1 is PRHDT and CDR2 is FYEKMQ (reference sequence). CDR3 length: 15 amino acids. The V end lost 6 bases, the J end lost 3 bases, and 17 bases lay between the germline ends. DNA for the CDR3: TGTGCCAGCAGGGCGACAGCGGAGACCAAAGAGACCCAGTACTTC. It yields the protein CASRATAETKETQYF. The entire variable domain, with the rest obtained from reference TRBV13 and TRBJ2-5, is as follows: AAGVIQSPRHLIKEKRETATLKCYPIPRHDTVYWYQQGPGQDPQFLISFYEKMQSDKGSIPDRFSAQQFSDYHSELNMSSLELGDSALYFCASRATAETKETQYFGPGTRLLVL.

This clone has only one observation. This chain links TRBV7-9 with TRBJ1-1; 10 bases are shared with TRBD1. CDR1 and CDR2 from the germline V gene are SEHNR and FQNEAQ (reference sequence). Unmatched junction bases numbered 4, after V lost 4 bases and J lost 5 bases. The CDR3 runs to 14 residues. CDR3 sequence reads: CASSSGQGHTEAFF. The CDR3 nucleotides are TGTGCCAGCAGCTCGGGACAGGGGCATACTGAAGCTTTCTTT.

As to this clone: The sample contains more than one DNA sequence encoding this CDR3. This rearrangement joins TRBV5-1 to TRBJ2-5; 7 nucleotides agree with TRBD1. The CDR3 runs 13 residues. V lost 2 bases and J lost 5; bases outside the gene matches: 3. The V gene's germline CDR1 is SGHRS and CDR2 YFSETQ. The chain's CDR3 is CASSLQGRETQYF. Here the CDR3 DNA reads TGCGCCAGCAGCTTACAGGGGCGTGAGACCCAGTACTTC.

This chain connects TRBV4-2 to TRBJ1-2; maybe TRBD1 (5 bases). V gave up 1 base and J gave up 6 bases, with 15 bases separating them. The CDR3 has 15 residues. Germline CDR1 is LGHNA and CDR2 is YNFKEQ. This CDR3 is CASSQGVRDWNGYTF. CDR3 nucleotide sequence: TGTGCCAGCAGCCAAGGTGTCAGGGACTGGAATGGCTACACCTTC.

The V call is TRBV14, the J call TRBJ1-1; tentatively, D is TRBD1 (5 bases). In germline, CDR1 is SGHDN, CDR2 FVKESK. V was pared by 3 bases and J by 0 bases, with 17 bases between. The CDR3 is 17 residues long. The CDR3 coding sequence is TGTGCCAGCAGCCAGGAGATAATCAGGGCTATGAACACTGAAGCTTTCTTT. This gives the protein CASSQEIIRAMNTEAFF.

The chain employs TRBV19 and TRBJ2-2, with D unclear. The germline V gene has CDR1 LNHDA and CDR2 SQIVND (reference sequence). Trimming cost V 4 bases and J 0 bases, with 9 bases left between them. The length of the CDR3 is 15 residues. The CDR3 loop is CASSTRGANTGELFF. Here the CDR3 DNA reads TGTGCCAGTAGTACCCGAGGCGCGAACACCGGGGAGCTGTTTTTT.

The chain is built from TRBV6-2 or TRBV6-3 and TRBJ2-7; maybe TRBD1 (6 bases). V dropped 2 bases and J dropped 6 bases, with 14 bases sitting between them. The germline V gene has CDR1 MNHEY and CDR2 SVGEGT. The length of the CDR3 is 14 residues. The CDR3 sequence is CASSYQQGSREQYF. The CDR3 bases are TGTGCCAGCAGTTACCAGCAGGGGTCTCGCGAGCAGTACTTC.

The sample holds a few counts of this clone. The rearrangement links TRBV18 to TRBJ2-1, with 7 bases lining up with TRBD2. This CDR3 comprises 14 residues. Per the germline V gene, CDR1 is KGHSH and CDR2 is LQKENI. The ends lost 4 bases at V and 5 bases at J; junction bases unmatched: 5. The CDR3 is CASSQGLSNNEQFF. CDR3 bases: TGTGCCAGCTCACAGGGACTATCAAACAATGAGCAGTTCTTC.

V and J are TRBV29-1 and TRBJ2-1; tentatively, D is TRBD1 (7 bases). CDR1 SQVTM and CDR2 ANQGSEA come from the germline V gene. The CDR3 totals 13 residues. V lost 0 bases to trimming and J lost 10 bases, with 13 bases between them. This CDR3 reads CSVEDLRGQEQFF. In DNA form, the CDR3 reads TGCAGCGTTGAAGACTTGCGGGGACAGGAGCAGTTCTTC.

V gene TRBV2 combines with J gene TRBJ1-6; no reliable D call. In germline, CDR1 is SNHLY, CDR2 FYNNEI. The CDR3 length is 14 residues. The V end lost 1 base, the J end lost 6 bases, and 7 bases lay between the germline ends. CDR3 sequence reads: CASSEGLSNSPLHF. The CDR3 DNA is TGTGCCAGCAGTGAAGGACTGAGTAATTCACCCCTCCACTTT.

The chain combines TRBV5-6 with TRBJ1-5; maybe TRBD1 (6 bases). The V end was cut by 3 bases, the J end by 1 base, with 14 bases between. Germline V gene data show CDR1 as SGHDT and CDR2 as YYEEEE. The CDR3 loop spans 16 amino acids. The CDR3 DNA reads TGTGCCAGCAGCTCGGGACAAGTTAGGAGCAATCAGCCCCAGCATTTT. It codes for CASSSGQVRSNQPQHF. The full variable domain, completed using reference TRBV5-6 and TRBJ1-5, is DAGVTQSPTHLIKTRGQQVTLRCSPKSGHDTVSWYQQALGQGPQFIFQYYEEEERQRGNFPDRFSGHQFPNYSSELNVNALLLGDSALYLCASSSGQVRSNQPQHFGDGTRLSIL.

V gene TRBV6-4 combines with J gene TRBJ2-3; 7 positions match TRBD1. This CDR3 comprises 13 residues. Looked up from germline, CDR1 is MRHNA and CDR2 is SNTAGT. V trimming: 6 bases; J trimming: 6 bases; junction bases outside the gene matches: 6. CDR3 DNA sequence: TGTGCCAGCAGCGCCACAGGGGTCGATACGCAGTATTTT. Residues: CASSATGVDTQYF.

The chain carries TRBV9 and TRBJ2-3; D tentatively fits TRBD1 or TRBD2 (6 bases each). CDR3 length: 17 residues. The V end lost 3 bases, the J end lost 4 bases, and 21 bases lay between the germline ends. Germline V gene lookup returns CDR1 SGDLS and CDR2 YYNGEE. CDR3 nucleotide sequence: TGTGCCAGCAGCGCTGCCCTTTTGAGGGGGGAGGCAGATACGCAGTATTTT. Its translation is CASSAALLRGEADTQYF.

This chain uses TRBV19 with TRBJ2-7; D is perhaps TRBD1 or TRBD2 (5 bases each). Looked up from germline, CDR1 is LNHDA and CDR2 is SQIVND (reference sequence). Trimming took off 6 bases at V and 0 bases at J, with 21 bases between the two ends. The CDR3 length is 17 residues. The CDR3 loop is CASSPKDTTGTSYEQYF. DNA of the CDR3: TGTGCCAGTAGCCCCAAAGACACCACTGGGACCTCCTACGAGCAGTACTTC.

This clone showed up just a few times. V usage is TRBV5-1 and J usage is TRBJ2-1, with D perhaps TRBD1 or TRBD2 (5 bases each). Germline V gives CDR1 SGHRS, CDR2 YFSETQ. This CDR3 spans 17 amino acids. V lost 3 bases and J lost 3, with 19 bases in between. The CDR3 DNA sequence: TGCGCCAGCAGCTCGACCGGGGCCCTCACCTTCTACAATGAGCAGTTCTTC. It yields the protein CASSSTGALTFYNEQFF.

This rearrangement joins TRBV5-1 to TRBJ1-1; weak D call: TRBD1 (6 bases). Germline loops: CDR1 SGHRS, CDR2 YFSETQ. V was shortened by 4 bases and J by 5 bases, with 15 bases between the two germline ends. The CDR3 loop spans 14 amino acids. CDR3 nucleotides: TGCGCCAGCAGCGGCGGGGGGCGGTGGACTGAAGCTTTCTTT. Translated, it gives CASSGGGRWTEAFF.

The V call is TRBV19, the J call TRBJ2-1; 10 positions agree with TRBD2. The CDR3 sequence is 17 residues long. CDR1 and CDR2 from the germline V gene are LNHDA and SQIVND (reference sequence). The junction had 10 bases not matched to a gene; V was cut back by 4 bases and J by 4 bases. The CDR3 loop reads CASSTSTSGAPYNEQFF. CDR3 DNA sequence: TGTGCCAGTAGTACCTCCACTAGCGGGGCACCTTACAATGAGCAGTTCTTC.

The chain recombines TRBV24-1 with TRBJ1-2; the D gene is possibly TRBD1 (5 bases). With 5 bases removed from V and 3 bases from J, the gap between germline ends came to 21 bases. Germline lookup yields CDR1 KGHDR and CDR2 SFDVKD. The CDR3 loop spans 17 amino acids. Here the CDR3 reads CATSAGSFRPGDYGYTF. The CDR3, as DNA: TGTGCCACCAGTGCAGGGTCGTTCCGTCCTGGTGACTATGGCTACACCTTC.